A single sample is the source of the 30 T cell receptor beta chains below, sequenced in a study of human T cells and chemical hapten exposure. This sample's time point: patch test 1, 2 weeks after DPC sensitization. The treatment denotes: therapeutic diphenylcyclopropenone sensitization with weekly scalp DPC. MiXCR, applied by TCRdb to the RACE reads, yields one record per CDR3 protein. The sample carries approximately 90,000 distinct CDR3 sequences, roughly a tenth recorded once. The specimen comprised whole blood, sampled in connection with sensitization to the hapten diphenylcyclopropenone (DPC). The receptor set was obtained from a man aged 40-49 years with alopecia areata. Some clones in this sample may be carry-over from other donors' samples.

CDR3 bases: TGCAGCGTCGGACAGGCTGGGGCCAACGTCCTGACTTTC. It translates to CSVGQAGANVLTF. The chain combines TRBV29-1 with TRBJ2-6; 7 bases match TRBD1. V trimming: 6 bases; J trimming: 2 bases; junction bases outside the gene matches: 1. This CDR3 has 13 residues. Germline CDR1 SQVTM, CDR2 ANQGSEA.

This chain links TRBV19 with TRBJ2-2; D remains unclear. V lost 7 bases to trimming and J lost 6 bases, with 24 bases between them. The CDR3 has 17 amino acids. Germline V lookup: CDR1 LNHDA, CDR2 SQIVND (reference sequence). This CDR3 is CASNTILDSLGPGELFF. In DNA, the CDR3 is TGTGCCAGTAACACAATATTAGATTCTCTAGGTCCCGGGGAGCTGTTTTTT. Based on the CDR3 plus reference TRBV19 and TRBJ2-2, the full variable domain is DGGITQSPKYLFRKEGQNVTLSCEQNLNHDAMYWYRQDPGQGLRLIYYSQIVNDFQKGDIAEGYSVSREKKESFPLTVTSAQKNPTAFYLCASNTILDSLGPGELFFGEGSRLTVL.

There are a few counts of this clonotype. J is TRBJ2-3 and V is TRBV6-2 or TRBV6-3, with unresolved D. This CDR3 has 14 amino acids. The V and J ends lost 8 bases and 4 bases respectively, with 16 bases between them. Germline values: CDR1 MNHEY, CDR2 SVGEGT. The CDR3 nucleotides are TGTGCCAGCGTGCCCCAGGAGTTGGCAGATACGCAGTATTTT. This sequence encodes CASVPQELADTQYF.

A few counts support this clonotype. The chain joins TRBV7-2 to TRBJ2-3; 8 bases match TRBD2. CDR3 size: 14 residues. The germline gives CDR1 SGHTA, CDR2 FQGNSA. The J segment lost 10 bases and the V segment lost 4 bases, leaving 10 bases of the junction unmatched. The CDR3 bases are TGTGCCAGCAGCTCCGGGACTAGTCTAGGTGCGCAGTATTTT. It translates to CASSSGTSLGAQYF.

V gene TRBV7-9 combines with J gene TRBJ1-4; tentative D call: TRBD1 (5 bases). Germline-derived CDR1 and CDR2 are SEHNR and FQNEAQ (reference sequence). The V end was cut by 5 bases, the J end by 0 bases, with 10 bases between. This CDR3 has 15 amino acids. The CDR3 protein is CASSPRQTTNEKLFF. Here the CDR3 DNA reads TGTGCCAGCAGCCCGCGACAGACAACTAATGAAAAACTGTTTTTT.

In its sample, this clonotype was seen a few times. The chain has TRBV2 and TRBJ1-5; no clear D gene. V was pared by 6 bases and J by 3 bases, with 9 bases between. Germline assignment: CDR1 SNHLY and CDR2 FYNNEI. This CDR3 is 13 amino acids long. This chain's CDR3 is CASRADVNQPQHF. CDR3 coding DNA: TGTGCCAGCAGAGCGGACGTCAATCAGCCCCAGCATTTT.

This chain connects TRBV5-5 to TRBJ2-3, with 9 positions matching TRBD2. Germline V gene lookup returns CDR1 SGHKS and CDR2 YYEKEE (reference sequence). This CDR3 is 15 amino acids long. V was clipped by 8 bases and J by 4 bases; unmatched bases: 11. The CDR3 is CASREGLATADTQYF. The CDR3 DNA is TGTGCCAGTCGAGAGGGACTAGCAACCGCAGATACGCAGTATTTT.

This clonotype was seen at least ten times. This chain connects TRBV29-1 to TRBJ1-1; D gene ambiguous. Germline V gene lookup returns CDR1 SQVTM and CDR2 ANQGSEA. The V and J ends lost 7 bases and 1 base respectively, with 10 bases between them. The CDR3 has 12 amino acids. The CDR3 bases are TGCAGCGGAAATAGACAGAACACTGAAGCTTTCTTT. Its translation: CSGNRQNTEAFF.

J is TRBJ2-5 and V is TRBV12-3 or TRBV12-4, with D tentatively TRBD1 or TRBD2 (6 bases each). V lost 2 bases to trimming and J lost 1 base, with 11 bases between them. This CDR3 spans 15 amino acids. CDR3 coding DNA: TGTGCCAGCAGTTTAAACGGGGGCAGCCAAGAGACCCAGTACTTC. Translated, it gives CASSLNGGSQETQYF.

This clonotype was seen only a few times. The chain joins TRBV9 to TRBJ2-3; D is undetermined. The length of the CDR3 is 15 residues. Germline CDR1 reads SGDLS; CDR2 reads YYNGEE. V shed 3 bases and J shed 0 bases, with 11 bases lying between them. The CDR3 nucleotides read TGTGCCAGCAGCGCCATTGGTTCTAGCACAGATACGCAGTATTTT. Encoded protein: CASSAIGSSTDTQYF.

The chain has TRBV21-1 and TRBJ2-1; the D call TRBD2 from the table was never checked on the DNA. TRBV21-1 is a pseudogene locus. The CDR3 extends over 15 amino acids. CDR3 coding DNA: TGTGCCAGATACGGGACTAGCGGGAGTCGCAATGAGCAGTTCTTC. Protein sequence: CARYGTSGSRNEQFF.

There are many counts of this clonotype. This chain uses TRBV6-5 with TRBJ1-1; 8 nucleotides line up with TRBD1. J lost 2 bases, V lost 2 bases, and 1 base had no gene match. CDR1 and CDR2 (germline): MNHEY, SVGAGI. This CDR3 has 14 residues. CDR3: CASSYGTGNTEAFF. Here the CDR3 DNA reads TGTGCCAGCAGTTACGGGACAGGAAACACTGAAGCTTTCTTT.

The chain has TRBV27 and TRBJ2-6; 8 bases align to TRBD1. The CDR3 sequence is 20 residues long. The V segment lost 3 bases and the J segment 2 bases; nucleotides outside the gene matches: 15. Germline CDR1 reads MNHEY; CDR2 reads SMNVEV (reference sequence). The CDR3 region is CASSFRGRGLLSPGANVLTF. In DNA form, the CDR3 reads TGTGCCAGCAGTTTTCGGGGCAGGGGGCTTTTGTCCCCTGGGGCCAACGTCCTGACTTTC.

In its sample, this clonotype was seen many times. J is TRBJ2-7 and V is TRBV12-3 or TRBV12-4; 9 bases match TRBD2. The CDR3 runs 17 residues. The V gene end was trimmed by 3 bases and the J gene end by 0 bases; junction bases not matched to a gene: 9. CDR3 region: CASSFSSGIPSSYEQYF. Here the CDR3 DNA reads TGTGCCAGCAGTTTTTCTAGCGGGATCCCAAGCTCCTACGAGCAGTACTTC.

This clonotype was seen more than once but under ten times. V and J are TRBV7-6 and TRBJ1-6; D is unresolved. Germline V gives CDR1 SGHVS, CDR2 FNYEAQ. V was shortened by 5 bases and J by 0 bases, with 8 bases between the two germline ends. The CDR3 sequence is 15 residues long. The CDR3 nucleotides read TGTGCCAGCAGCCCCCGAGGCTCCTATAATTCACCCCTCCACTTT. Translating gives CASSPRGSYNSPLHF.

This clonotype was observed a few times. The V and J genes are TRBV5-1 and TRBJ2-3; 7 bases are shared with TRBD1. The CDR3 contains 14 residues. Losses at the gene ends were 3 bases for V and 4 bases for J; bases not matched to a gene: 5. Germline CDR1 SGHRS, CDR2 YFSETQ. CDR3 region: CASSYGTDSDTQYF. The CDR3 coding sequence is TGCGCCAGCAGCTACGGGACAGACTCAGATACGCAGTATTTT. Together with reference TRBV5-1 and TRBJ2-3, the CDR3 gives the full variable domain: KAGVTQTPRYLIKTRGQQVTLSCSPISGHRSVSWYQQTPGQGLQFLFEYFSETQRNKGNFPGRFSGRQFSNSRSEMNVSTLELGDSALYLCASSYGTDSDTQYFGPGTRLTVL.

This clonotype was observed at least ten times. This chain uses TRBV6-1 with TRBJ1-2; TRBD1 is a possible D gene (5 bases). CDR1 MNHNS and CDR2 SASEGT come from the germline V gene. Deletions cut 1 base from V and 5 bases from J, with 14 bases between. The CDR3 contains 15 residues. CDR3 protein: CASSEGQDRFYGYTF. In DNA, the CDR3 is TGTGCCAGCAGTGAAGGGCAAGACAGATTTTATGGCTACACCTTC.

This clonotype was seen only a few times. V and J are TRBV7-2 and TRBJ2-7; perhaps TRBD2 as D (6 bases). Germline V lookup: CDR1 SGHTA, CDR2 FQGNSA. Trimming stripped 2 bases from V and 4 bases from J, with 12 bases between. This CDR3 has 14 amino acids. The CDR3 sequence is CASSLWGVAYEQYF. CDR3 nucleotides: TGTGCCAGCAGCTTATGGGGGGTTGCGTACGAGCAGTACTTC.

A few counts support this clonotype. The chain's CDR3 is CSVGPRWRGRSTEAFF. The CDR3 DNA reads TGCAGCGTTGGTCCCAGGTGGAGGGGGCGATCGACTGAAGCTTTCTTT. This sequence joins TRBV29-1 and TRBJ1-1; 7 nucleotides align to TRBD1. Germline CDR1 and CDR2: SQVTM and ANQGSEA. Trimming at V came to 4 bases and at J to 5 bases, leaving 16 bases not matched to a gene. This CDR3 is 16 amino acids long.

This clonotype was picked up a small number of times. The rearrangement joins TRBV21-1 to TRBJ2-1; TRBD1 was called by the table and not checked on the DNA. TRBV21-1 is a known pseudogene. This CDR3 contains 11 residues. CDR3 bases: TGTGCCAGCCGGGACAGGGACGGGCAGTTCTTC. Translation gives CASRDRDGQFF.

The V gene is TRBV6-1, the J gene TRBJ2-5; D possibly uses TRBD1 or TRBD2 (6 bases each). Germline CDR1 and CDR2: MNHNS and SASEGT. V was shortened by 4 bases and J by 3 bases, with 18 bases between the two germline ends. The length of the CDR3 is 16 residues. The CDR3 loop reads CASSAAWGAGEETQYF. CDR3 nucleotides: TGTGCCAGCAGTGCAGCGTGGGGGGCAGGGGAAGAGACCCAGTACTTC.

This clonotype has just a few counts. The chain employs TRBV4-2 and TRBJ2-7; the D gene is possibly TRBD2 (6 bases). The V end lost 4 bases, the J end lost 3 bases, and 16 bases lay between the germline ends. This CDR3 spans 15 amino acids. Germline-derived CDR1 and CDR2 are LGHNA and YNFKEQ. For the CDR3, the DNA is TGTGCCAGCAGCCCACGCGGGACGTCTAGCTACGAGCAGTACTTC. It translates to CASSPRGTSSYEQYF.

The rearrangement uses TRBV28 and TRBJ1-4; weak D call: TRBD1 (5 bases). The germline gives CDR1 MDHEN, CDR2 SYDVKM. V lost 5 bases to trimming and J lost 17 bases, with 21 bases between them. The CDR3 extends over 13 amino acids. The CDR3 is CASSPPQYGTGFF. CDR3 bases: TGTGCCAGCAGTCCCCCACAATATGGGACTGGTTTTTTT.

This clonotype has just a few counts. This sequence joins TRBV7-6 and TRBJ2-3; 14 positions agree with TRBD2. Germline assignment: CDR1 SGHVS and CDR2 FNYEAQ. Trimming removed 3 bases from V and 2 bases from J; junction bases left unmatched: 7. This CDR3 comprises 18 residues. CDR3 sequence: CASSFRLAGGPNTDTQYF. The CDR3 DNA reads as TGTGCCAGCAGCTTTCGACTAGCGGGAGGGCCGAACACAGATACGCAGTATTTT.

The chain has TRBV28 and TRBJ2-7; 11 nucleotides agree with TRBD2. This CDR3 contains 15 residues. CDR1 and CDR2 (germline): MDHEN, SYDVKM. J lost 4 bases, V lost 5 bases, and 7 bases had no gene match. Here the CDR3 reads CASSTALAGGYEQYF. The CDR3 nucleotides read TGTGCCAGCAGTACCGCGTTAGCGGGAGGGTACGAGCAGTACTTC.

This clonotype was detected a few times. CDR3 amino acids: CAWSVGRSRGNYGYTF. The CDR3 nucleotides are TGTGCCTGGAGTGTCGGCAGGTCAAGGGGTAACTATGGCTACACCTTC. The V gene is TRBV30, the J gene TRBJ1-2; perhaps TRBD1 as D (5 bases). The CDR3 is 16 amino acids. Trimming stripped 0 bases from V and 1 base from J, with 15 bases between. In germline, CDR1 is GTSNPN, CDR2 SVGIG (reference sequence).

The gene calls are TRBV4-2 and TRBJ2-3; no definite D call. The CDR3 consists of 15 residues. V gave up 0 bases and J gave up 5 bases, with 12 bases separating them. Germline V CDR1 and CDR2: LGHNA, YNFKEQ. In DNA form, the CDR3 reads TGTGCCAGCAGCCAAGATAACGCCTTGGGAGATACGCAGTATTTT. Amino acids: CASSQDNALGDTQYF.

The CDR3 sequence: CASSQQGLDGTDTQYF. CDR3 in DNA: TGTGCCAGCAGCCAACAGGGACTAGATGGCACAGATACGCAGTATTTT. This chain joins TRBV14 and TRBJ2-3; 8 bases line up with TRBD2. Germline V gene data show CDR1 as SGHDN and CDR2 as FVKESK. CDR3 size: 16 residues. After removal of 2 bases from V and 1 base from J, the junction contained 5 bases not matched to a gene.

This clonotype was seen a handful of times. The rearrangement uses TRBV11-2 and TRBJ2-3; D call uncertain. Germline CDR1 is SGHAT and CDR2 is FQNNGV. The CDR3 extends over 15 amino acids. V was shortened by 5 bases and J by 3 bases, with 15 bases between the two germline ends. CDR3 sequence (DNA): TGTGCCAGCAGCCGTGAAGTTTTGGGAACAGATACGCAGTATTTT. It specifies CASSREVLGTDTQYF.

This clonotype has at least ten counts. This chain links TRBV6-2 or TRBV6-3 with TRBJ1-5; possible D gene TRBD1, 6 bases. From germline, CDR1 is MNHEY and CDR2 SVGEGT. Between the trimmed V and J ends, which lost 4 bases and 4 bases, there was a span of 11 bases. The length of the CDR3 is 14 residues. CDR3 in amino acids: CASSSRGGNQPQHF. The CDR3 DNA is TGTGCCAGCAGTTCCCGAGGGGGTAATCAGCCCCAGCATTTT.